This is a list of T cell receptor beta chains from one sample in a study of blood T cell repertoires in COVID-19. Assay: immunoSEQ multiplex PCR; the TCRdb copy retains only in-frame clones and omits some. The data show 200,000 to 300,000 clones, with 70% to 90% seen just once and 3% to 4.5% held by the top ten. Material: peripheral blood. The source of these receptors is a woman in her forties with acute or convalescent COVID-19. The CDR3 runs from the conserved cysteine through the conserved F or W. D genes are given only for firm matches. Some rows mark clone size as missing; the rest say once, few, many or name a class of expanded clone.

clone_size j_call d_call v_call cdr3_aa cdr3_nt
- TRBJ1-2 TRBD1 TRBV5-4 CASRTVGTVYGYTF TGTGCCAGCAGGACAGTCGGGACAGTCTATGGCTACACCTTC
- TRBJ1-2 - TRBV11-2 CASSLDRGPNYGYTF TGTGCCAGCAGCTTAGATCGTGGGCCCAACTATGGCTACACCTTC
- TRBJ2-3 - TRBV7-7 CASSLGQGFADTQYF TGTGCCAGCAGCTTAGGGCAGGGGTTCGCAGATACGCAGTATTTT
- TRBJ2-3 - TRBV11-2 CASSLGHGGLFTDTQYF TGTGCCAGCAGCTTAGGTCACGGCGGGCTATTCACAGATACGCAGTATTTT
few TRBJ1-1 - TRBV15 CATSRRGGLNTEAFF TGTGCCACCAGCAGACGTGGAGGGCTAAACACTGAAGCTTTCTTT
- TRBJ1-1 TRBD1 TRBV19 CASSISGTVLNTEAFF TGTGCCAGTAGTATTTCCGGGACAGTACTGAACACTGAAGCTTTCTTT
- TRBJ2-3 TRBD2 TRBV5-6 CASSFGLAGDTDTQYF TGTGCCAGCAGCTTTGGACTAGCGGGGGACACAGATACGCAGTATTTT
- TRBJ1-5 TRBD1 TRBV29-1 CSVSTGGSSQPQHF TGCAGCGTTTCAACAGGGGGCTCAAGCCAGCCCCAGCATTTT
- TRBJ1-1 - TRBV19 CASSISLNTEAFF TGTGCCAGTAGTATTAGTTTGAACACTGAAGCTTTCTTT
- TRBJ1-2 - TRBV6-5 CASSLTDSNYGYTF TGTGCCAGCAGTTTAACTGACAGTAATTATGGCTACACCTTC